This passage covers 24 T cell receptor beta chains from one sample sequenced in a study of cytomegalovirus exposure and HLA in healthy donors. PCR used 60 Vbeta primers and 13 Jbeta primers. Only in-frame clones appear in the TCRdb table, and some are missing; sequencing was by immunoSEQ multiplex PCR. Here the sample table reports around 130,000 clones. The specimen sequenced was PBMCs. These receptors were obtained from a woman aged 40 to 49 in good health and CMV-seronegative.

Remarks on this clone: At one of its ends the junction is not consistent with the germline gene, which may arise from a read error. This rearrangement joins TRBV7-7 to TRBJ2-1, with 11 bases that match TRBD2. Germline V CDR1 and CDR2: SSHAT, FNYEAQ (reference sequence). The CDR3 extends over 14 amino acids. As DNA, the CDR3 is TGTGCTAGCAGCAGTAGCGGGGGGGCTAATGAGCAGTTCTTC. This codes for CASSSSGGANEQFF.

This chain uses TRBV19 with TRBJ1-2; 9 positions agree with TRBD1. The V gene end was trimmed by 5 bases and the J gene end by 1 base; junction bases not matched to a gene: 5. This CDR3 is built from 15 residues. Germline CDR1 and CDR2: LNHDA and SQIVND (reference sequence). In nucleotides, the CDR3 is TGTGCCAGTAGTTCCGGGACAGGGTATAACTATGGCTACACCTTC. Residues: CASSSGTGYNYGYTF. Full variable domain (missing parts from reference TRBV19 and TRBJ1-2): DGGITQSPKYLFRKEGQNVTLSCEQNLNHDAMYWYRQDPGQGLRLIYYSQIVNDFQKGDIAEGYSVSREKKESFPLTVTSAQKNPTAFYLCASSSGTGYNYGYTFGSGTRLTVV.

The chain carries TRBV7-6 and TRBJ1-1; D possibly corresponds to TRBD1 (5 bases). Germline loops: CDR1 SGHVS, CDR2 FNYEAQ. This CDR3 is built from 13 residues. Trimming took 5 bases from V and 3 from J, leaving 10 bases between them. The CDR3 nucleotides read TGTGCCAGCAGCGTCGACAGTGACACTGAAGCTTTCTTT. It codes for CASSVDSDTEAFF.

The chain joins TRBV27 to TRBJ2-5, with 8 bases fitting TRBD1. The CDR3 consists of 16 residues. The trim removed 4 bases at V and 5 bases at J, leaving 12 bases unmatched. CDR1 MNHEY and CDR2 SMNVEV come from the germline V gene (reference sequence). CDR3 region: CASSSIGQGLLETQYF. The CDR3 DNA follows: TGTGCCAGCAGTTCAATAGGACAGGGTTTACTCGAGACCCAGTACTTC.

The chain combines TRBV7-2 with TRBJ2-1, with a possible D match to TRBD2 (5 bases). CDR3 length: 20 residues. Trimming removed 0 bases at V and 5 bases at J, with 26 bases between. Germline lookup yields CDR1 SGHTA and CDR2 FQGNSA. Here the CDR3 reads CASSLALSYGVDTINNEQFF. The CDR3 nucleotides read TGTGCCAGCAGCTTAGCGCTGTCCTACGGGGTCGATACAATTAACAATGAGCAGTTCTTC.

The chain is built from TRBV29-1 and TRBJ1-2; D not certain. Trimming took 3 bases from V and 6 from J, leaving 2 bases between them. CDR3 length: 9 residues. The germline V gene encodes CDR1 SQVTM and CDR2 ANQGSEA. CDR3 in amino acids: CSVDNGYTF. The DNA for the CDR3 is TGCAGCGTTGATAATGGCTACACCTTC.

The chain carries TRBV2 and TRBJ2-7; TRBD2 is a possible D gene (5 bases). With 3 bases removed from V and 3 bases from J, the gap between germline ends came to 9 bases. The CDR3 consists of 13 residues. Per the germline V gene, CDR1 is SNHLY and CDR2 is FYNNEI. The CDR3: CASSERVIYEQYV. In DNA form, the CDR3 reads TGTGCCAGCAGTGAGAGGGTGATCTACGAGCAGTACGTC.

This chain joins TRBV7-3 and TRBJ1-2; D may be TRBD1 (6 bases). Per germline, CDR1 SGHTA and CDR2 FQGTGA. The CDR3 is made up of 13 amino acids. V lost 4 bases, J lost 2 bases, and 8 bases lay in between. The CDR3 DNA reads TGTGCCAGCAGCTCACAGGGAAACTATGGCTACACCTTC. Translation gives CASSSQGNYGYTF.

V and J are TRBV5-1 and TRBJ2-2; no clear D. The germline V gene has CDR1 SGHRS and CDR2 YFSETQ. The CDR3 is 14 residues long. Trimming stripped 4 bases from V and 6 bases from J, with 13 bases between. In DNA, the CDR3 is TGCGCCAGCAGCCTGGTCCCTAACGCCGGGGAGCTGTTTTTT. It encodes CASSLVPNAGELFF.

The J gene is TRBJ1-1, the V gene TRBV9, with D tentatively TRBD1 (5 bases). CDR3 length equals 15 residues. V was clipped by 1 base and J by 5 bases, with 15 bases between them. The germline CDR1 and CDR2 sequences are SGDLS and YYNGEE. CDR3 coding DNA: TGTGCCAGCAGCGTAAGTACAGGAGAGAGAACTGAAGCTTTCTTT. This codes for CASSVSTGERTEAFF. Using reference TRBV9 and TRBJ1-1 for the parts outside the CDR3, the full variable domain is DSGVTQTPKHLITATGQRVTLRCSPRSGDLSVYWYQQSLDQGLQFLIQYYNGEERAKGNILERFSAQQFPDLHSELNLSSLELGDSALYFCASSVSTGERTEAFFGQGTRLTVV.

V is TRBV29-1 and J is TRBJ2-7; D is unresolved. CDR3 length equals 11 residues. V gave up 5 bases and J gave up 0 bases, with 5 bases separating them. Germline CDR1 SQVTM, CDR2 ANQGSEA. The CDR3 DNA reads as TGCAGCGTTTGGGCCTCCTACGAGCAGTACTTC. This encodes CSVWASYEQYF.

This chain connects TRBV6-1 to TRBJ1-5, with D possibly matching TRBD1 (5 bases). This CDR3 has 15 residues. Germline CDR1 reads MNHNS; CDR2 reads SASEGT. Trimming removed 5 bases from V and 2 bases from J, with 13 bases in between. The CDR3 DNA is TGTGCCAGCAGTTCAGGGTTTGGGGGCAATCAGCCCCAGCATTTT. Amino acid sequence: CASSSGFGGNQPQHF.

The rearrangement joins TRBV7-2 to TRBJ1-2; D unclear. Germline CDR1 and CDR2: SGHTA and FQGNSA. V lost 0 bases and J 0 bases, leaving 5 bases between the germline ends. The CDR3 covers 14 residues. The CDR3 is CASSLAASNYGYTF. The DNA of the CDR3 is TGTGCCAGCAGCTTAGCGGCCTCTAACTATGGCTACACCTTC.

V and J are TRBV29-1 and TRBJ1-1; 10 nucleotides match TRBD1. V dropped 7 bases and J dropped 2; count of bases not matched to a gene: 1. This CDR3 is 12 amino acids long. The germline V gene encodes CDR1 SQVTM and CDR2 ANQGSEA. The CDR3 here is CSGDRGNTEAFF. The CDR3 coding sequence is TGCAGCGGGGACAGGGGTAACACTGAAGCTTTCTTT.

The V and J genes are TRBV7-4 and TRBJ2-7; no definite D call. The CDR3 loop spans 11 amino acids. V was pared by 0 bases and J by 10 bases, with 7 bases between. Germline V gene lookup returns CDR1 SGHVT and CDR2 SQSDAQ. The CDR3 spells CASSLARGQYV. The CDR3 bases are TGTGCCAGCAGCTTAGCGCGCGGCCAGTACGTC.

The rearrangement joins TRBV9 to TRBJ1-1, with TRBD1 matching 8 bases. Trimming took 3 bases from V and 6 from J; bases not matched to a gene: 7. This CDR3 is built from 14 residues. The germline gives CDR1 SGDLS, CDR2 YYNGEE. CDR3 sequence (DNA): TGTGCCAGCAGCGGACCCGGACAGGGACCTGAAGCTTTCTTT. The encoded protein is CASSGPGQGPEAFF.

This chain links TRBV4-1 with TRBJ1-5; D gene unclear. The CDR3 contains 15 residues. The V end lost 4 bases, the J end lost 2 bases, and 12 bases lay between the germline ends. The germline gives CDR1 MGHRA, CDR2 YSYEKL. As DNA, the CDR3 is TGCGCCAGCAGCCCCCGGGAGGGTGGCAATCAGCCCCAGCATTTT. It encodes CASSPREGGNQPQHF.

The CDR3 DNA reads TGTGCCAGCAGTTACCCGGACAGGGGAGGAGGATACGAGCAGTACTTC. This codes for CASSYPDRGGGYEQYF. J is TRBJ2-7 and V is TRBV6-6; TRBD1 aligns across 9 bases. The junction had 9 bases not matched to a gene; V was cut back by 2 bases and J by 4 bases. The CDR3 consists of 16 residues. Germline V gene lookup returns CDR1 MNHNY and CDR2 SVGAGI (reference sequence).

This rearrangement joins TRBV27 to TRBJ2-2; 8 bases are a match to TRBD2. There are 16 residues in the CDR3. With 3 bases clipped from V and 2 bases from J, the junction kept 5 bases outside the gene matches. The germline V gene has CDR1 MNHEY and CDR2 SMNVEV (reference sequence). The CDR3 reads CASSFRGGKNTGELFF. As DNA, the CDR3 is TGTGCCAGCAGTTTTCGCGGGGGGAAAAACACCGGGGAGCTGTTTTTT.

J is TRBJ1-1 and V is TRBV5-1, with 11 bases that match TRBD1. CDR1 and CDR2 (germline): SGHRS, YFSETQ. CDR3 length: 13 amino acids. The ends lost 3 bases at V and 9 bases at J; junction bases unmatched: 4. The CDR3 is CASSWEDRGQAFF. The DNA of the CDR3 is TGCGCCAGCAGCTGGGAGGACAGGGGGCAAGCTTTCTTT.

The chain carries TRBV4-1 and TRBJ1-6; 8 nucleotides align to TRBD1. The CDR3 has 18 residues. The germline gives CDR1 MGHRA, CDR2 YSYEKL. Unmatched junction bases numbered 13, after V lost 2 bases and J lost 7 bases. The CDR3 bases are TGCGCCAGCAGCCAACTCCTAGACAGGGGTATGTGGAATTCACCCCTCCACTTT. Residues: CASSQLLDRGMWNSPLHF.

This chain links TRBV11-3 with TRBJ2-3; TRBD2 agrees at 8 bases. This CDR3 region has 14 residues. Germline values: CDR1 SGHNT, CDR2 YENEEA. The J segment lost 3 bases and the V segment lost 5 bases, leaving 4 bases of the junction unmatched. The CDR3: CASSLGGATDTQYF. CDR3 DNA: TGTGCCAGCAGCCTCGGGGGGGCTACAGATACGCAGTATTTT.

The chain carries TRBV6-1 and TRBJ1-5, with 7 bases aligning to TRBD1. V was clipped by 6 bases and J by 4 bases; unmatched bases: 9. The V gene's germline CDR1 is MNHNS and CDR2 SASEGT. The length of the CDR3 is 15 residues. The DNA of the CDR3 is TGTGCCAGCAGCGCGACTACAGGGGATAATCAGCCCCAGCATTTT. It yields the protein CASSATTGDNQPQHF.

The CDR3 nucleotides read TGTGCCAGCAGCGTTAGCGGGGCAACCGGGGAGCTGTTTTTT. Translation gives CASSVSGATGELFF. This chain joins TRBV11-2 and TRBJ2-2, with 8 bases identical to TRBD2. This CDR3 spans 14 amino acids. The J segment lost 5 bases and the V segment lost 5 bases, leaving 4 bases of the junction unmatched. Germline V lookup: CDR1 SGHAT, CDR2 FQNNGV.